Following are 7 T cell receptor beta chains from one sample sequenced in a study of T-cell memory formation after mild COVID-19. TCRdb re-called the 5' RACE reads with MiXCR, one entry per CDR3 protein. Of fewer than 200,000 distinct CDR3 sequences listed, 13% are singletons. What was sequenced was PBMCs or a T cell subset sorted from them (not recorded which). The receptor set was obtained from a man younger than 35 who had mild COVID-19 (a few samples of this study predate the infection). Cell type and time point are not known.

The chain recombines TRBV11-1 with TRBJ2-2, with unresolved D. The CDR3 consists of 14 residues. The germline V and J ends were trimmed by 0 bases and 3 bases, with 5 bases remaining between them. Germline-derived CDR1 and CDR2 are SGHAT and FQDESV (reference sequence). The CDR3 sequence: CASSLAPYTGELFF. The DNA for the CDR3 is TGTGCCAGCAGCTTAGCTCCATACACCGGGGAGCTGTTTTTT.

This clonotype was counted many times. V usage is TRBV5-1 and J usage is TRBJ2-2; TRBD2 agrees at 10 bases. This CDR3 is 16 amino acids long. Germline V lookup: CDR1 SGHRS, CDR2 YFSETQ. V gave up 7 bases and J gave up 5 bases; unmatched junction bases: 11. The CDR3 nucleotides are TGCGCCAGCCGATGGATAAGCGGGGGGGCAACCGGGGAGCTGTTTTTT. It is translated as CASRWISGGATGELFF.

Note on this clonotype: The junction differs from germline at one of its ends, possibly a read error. CDR3 in amino acids: CASIRGVADTPYF. The CDR3 DNA reads as TGTGCCAGCATTCGGGGAGTCGCAGATACGCCGTATTTT. The genes are TRBV5-5 and TRBJ2-3; perhaps TRBD2 as D (5 bases). The CDR3 runs 13 residues. CDR1 and CDR2 from the germline V gene are SGHKS and YYEKEE (reference sequence).

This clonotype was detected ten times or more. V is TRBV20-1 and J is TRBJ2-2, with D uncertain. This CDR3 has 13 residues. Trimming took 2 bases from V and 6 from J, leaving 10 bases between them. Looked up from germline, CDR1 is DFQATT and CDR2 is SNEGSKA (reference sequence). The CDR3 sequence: CSARKMVSGELFF. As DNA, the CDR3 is TGCAGTGCTAGAAAAATGGTTTCCGGGGAGCTGTTTTTT.

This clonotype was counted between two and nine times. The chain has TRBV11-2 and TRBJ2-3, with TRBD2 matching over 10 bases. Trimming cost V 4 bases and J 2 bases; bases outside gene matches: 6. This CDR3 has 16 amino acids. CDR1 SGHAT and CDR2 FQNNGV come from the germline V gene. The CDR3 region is CASSYRTSGPTDTQYF. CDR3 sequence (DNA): TGTGCCAGCAGCTACAGGACTAGCGGACCCACAGATACGCAGTATTTT.

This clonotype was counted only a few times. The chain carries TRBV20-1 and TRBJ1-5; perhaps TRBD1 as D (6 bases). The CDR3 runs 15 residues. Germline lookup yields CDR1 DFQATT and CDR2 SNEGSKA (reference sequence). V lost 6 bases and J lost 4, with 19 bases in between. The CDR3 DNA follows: TGCAGTGCCCCAGCCGGTGGGACACCTAATCAGCCCCAGCATTTT. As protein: CSAPAGGTPNQPQHF.

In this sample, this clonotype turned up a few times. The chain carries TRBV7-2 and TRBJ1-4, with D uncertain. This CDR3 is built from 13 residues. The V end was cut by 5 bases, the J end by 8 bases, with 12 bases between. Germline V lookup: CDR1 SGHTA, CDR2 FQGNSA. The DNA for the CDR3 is TGTGCCAGCAGCACCCGCCGCAGCGAAAAACTGTTTTTT. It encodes CASSTRRSEKLFF.